This T cell receptor beta chain appears in the sequencing data of a study of cytomegalovirus exposure and HLA in healthy donors. The germline V gene encodes CDR1 WSHSY and CDR2 SAAADI. This CDR3 region has 12 residues. V was shortened by 0 bases and J by 6 bases, with 5 bases between the two germline ends. Study findings and constraints: Across all donors, roughly uniform sequencing depth was an assumption of the presence/absence analyses. TCR beta V segments were, for the most part, productive about 90% or about 30% of the time in an earlier analysis. HLA allele associations emerged for around 15,000 TCR beta sequences in a later analysis, at 0.05 false discovery rate. For most subjects, TCR beta sequences were reported to predict HLA-A and HLA-B alleles with accuracy.

About this clone: Its antigen is unknown.

PCR was performed using 60 Vbeta and 13 Jbeta primers. Profiling relied on immunoSEQ multiplex PCR, and the TCRdb table lists in-frame clones only, not all of them. Seen here are about 130,000 clones, 78% observed once, and the top ten hold about 1.7%. The chain joins TRBV10-2 to TRBJ1-1; D is unresolved. This TCR derives from a woman aged 40 to 50 in good health and CMV-seronegative. The sequenced sample was PBMCs. The CDR3 sequence: CASSESESEAFF. CDR3 sequence (DNA): TGCGCCAGCAGTGAGTCGGAGTCTGAAGCTTTCTTT.